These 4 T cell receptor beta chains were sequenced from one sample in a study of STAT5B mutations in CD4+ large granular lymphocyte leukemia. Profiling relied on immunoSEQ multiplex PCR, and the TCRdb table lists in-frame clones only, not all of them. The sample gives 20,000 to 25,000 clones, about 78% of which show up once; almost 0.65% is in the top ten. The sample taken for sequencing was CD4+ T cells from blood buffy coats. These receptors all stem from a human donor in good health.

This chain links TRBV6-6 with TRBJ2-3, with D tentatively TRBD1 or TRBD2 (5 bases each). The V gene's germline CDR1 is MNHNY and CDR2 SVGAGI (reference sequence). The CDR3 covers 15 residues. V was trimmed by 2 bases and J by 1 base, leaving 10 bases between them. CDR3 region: CASSYTGGGTDTQYF. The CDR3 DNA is TGTGCCAGCAGTTACACTGGGGGTGGCACAGATACGCAGTATTTT.

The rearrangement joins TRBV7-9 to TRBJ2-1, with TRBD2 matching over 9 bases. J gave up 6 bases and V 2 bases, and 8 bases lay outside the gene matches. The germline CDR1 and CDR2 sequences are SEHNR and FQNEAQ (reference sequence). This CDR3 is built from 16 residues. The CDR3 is CASSLLGRGGLNEQFF. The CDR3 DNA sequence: TGTGCCAGCAGCTTACTTGGGCGGGGGGGCCTCAATGAGCAGTTCTTC.

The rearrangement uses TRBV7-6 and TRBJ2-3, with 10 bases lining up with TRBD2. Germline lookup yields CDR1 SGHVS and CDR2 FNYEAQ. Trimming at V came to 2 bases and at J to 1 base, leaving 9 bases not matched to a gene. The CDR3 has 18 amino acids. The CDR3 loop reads CASSLYQRGGAGTDTQYF. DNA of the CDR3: TGTGCCAGCAGCTTATACCAGCGGGGGGGTGCTGGCACAGATACGCAGTATTTT.

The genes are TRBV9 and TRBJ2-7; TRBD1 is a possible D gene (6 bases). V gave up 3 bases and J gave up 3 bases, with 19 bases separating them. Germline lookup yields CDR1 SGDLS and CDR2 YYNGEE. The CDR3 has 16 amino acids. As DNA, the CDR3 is TGTGCCAGCAGCGGCCGCCCCGGGACAAATGACTACGAGCAGTACTTC. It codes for CASSGRPGTNDYEQYF.